This TCR beta chain is from a study of glioma-infiltrating T cells. The study, taken as a whole, reports: Above-expected tissue-blood divergence occurred in all gliomas, most in low-grade ones.

TCR alpha and beta CDR3 regions were amplified from RNA using iRepertoire nested multiplex PCR. A single record per CDR3 protein comes from TCRdb applying MiXCR to the multiplex PCR reads. This table holds tens of thousands of distinct CDR3 sequences, about 23% found once. V was cut by 5 bases and J by 0 bases, with 13 bases left in between. Germline lookup yields CDR1 SGHVS and CDR2 FNYEAQ. The CDR3 sequence is 15 residues long. This clonotype occurred many times. Its specificity is unknown. Input material: glioma tissue, nonneoplastic brain tissue, or PBMCs (not recorded which). The chain employs TRBV7-6 and TRBJ1-1; D unclear. This TCR derives from a human donor with low-grade glioma or glioblastoma, undergoing nonglioma brain surgery, or in good health (not recorded which). CDR3 sequence: CASSAQQSLNTEAFF. CDR3 nucleotides: TGTGCCAGCAGCGCCCAACAGAGCTTGAACACTGAAGCTTTCTTT.